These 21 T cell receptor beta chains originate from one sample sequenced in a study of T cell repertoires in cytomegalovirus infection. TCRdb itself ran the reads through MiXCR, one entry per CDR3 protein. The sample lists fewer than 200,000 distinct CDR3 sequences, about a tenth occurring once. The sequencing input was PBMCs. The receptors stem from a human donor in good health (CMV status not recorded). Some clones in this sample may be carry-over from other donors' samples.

CDR3 DNA sequence: TGTGCCATCGGATCAGGGCGCACCGGGGAGCTGTTTTTT. Protein product: CAIGSGRTGELFF. The chain carries TRBV10-3 and TRBJ2-2; tentative D call: TRBD1 (5 bases). This CDR3 has 13 amino acids. The ends were cut back, 8 bases at V and 4 bases at J, with 11 bases in the middle. Germline V lookup: CDR1 ENHRY, CDR2 SYGVKD.

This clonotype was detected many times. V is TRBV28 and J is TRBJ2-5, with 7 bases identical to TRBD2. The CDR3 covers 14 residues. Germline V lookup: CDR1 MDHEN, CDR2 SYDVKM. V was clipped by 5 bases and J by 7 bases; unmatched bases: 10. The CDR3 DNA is TGTGCCAGCAGTAACATAGCGGGTCCGGGGACCCAGTACTTC. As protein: CASSNIAGPGTQYF. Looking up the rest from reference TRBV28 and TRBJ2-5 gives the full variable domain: DVKVTQSSRYLVKRTGEKVFLECVQDMDHENMFWYRQDPGLGLRLIYFSYDVKMKEKGDIPEGYSVSREKKERFSLILESASTNQTSMYLCASSNIAGPGTQYFGPGTRLLVL.

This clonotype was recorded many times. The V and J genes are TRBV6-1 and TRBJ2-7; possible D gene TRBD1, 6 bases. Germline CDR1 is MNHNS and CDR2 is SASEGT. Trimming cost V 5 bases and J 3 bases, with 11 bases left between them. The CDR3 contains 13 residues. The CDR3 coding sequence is TGTGCCAGCAGTAAGGTCAGGGGCTACGAGCAGTACTTC. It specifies CASSKVRGYEQYF.

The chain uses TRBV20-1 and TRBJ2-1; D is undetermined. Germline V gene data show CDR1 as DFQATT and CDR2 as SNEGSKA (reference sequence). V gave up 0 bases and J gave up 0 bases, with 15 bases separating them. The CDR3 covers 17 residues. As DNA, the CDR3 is TGCAGTGCTAGAGATCTCGGGCGCGGAAGCTCCTACAATGAGCAGTTCTTC. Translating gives CSARDLGRGSSYNEQFF.

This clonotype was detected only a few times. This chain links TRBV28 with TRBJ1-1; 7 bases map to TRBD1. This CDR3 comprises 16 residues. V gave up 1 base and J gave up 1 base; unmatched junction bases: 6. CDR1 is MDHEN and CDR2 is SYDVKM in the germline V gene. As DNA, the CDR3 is TGTGCCAGCAGTTTATCGCAGGGGGTAGGGAACACTGAAGCTTTCTTT. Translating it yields CASSLSQGVGNTEAFF.

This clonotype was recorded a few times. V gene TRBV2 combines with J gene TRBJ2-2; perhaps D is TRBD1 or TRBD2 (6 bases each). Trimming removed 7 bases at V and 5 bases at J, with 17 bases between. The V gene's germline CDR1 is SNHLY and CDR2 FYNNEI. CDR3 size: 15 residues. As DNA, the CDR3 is TGTGCCAGCACCGGGGGACACCTGGGGACCGGGGAGCTGTTTTTT. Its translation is CASTGGHLGTGELFF.

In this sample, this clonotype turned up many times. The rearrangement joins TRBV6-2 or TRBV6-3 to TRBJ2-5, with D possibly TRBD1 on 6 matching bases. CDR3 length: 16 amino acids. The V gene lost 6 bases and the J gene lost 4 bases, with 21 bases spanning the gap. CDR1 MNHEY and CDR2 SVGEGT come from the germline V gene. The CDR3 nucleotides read TGTGCCAGCAGAACTTTTGAGCACAGGGATGGAGAGACCCAGTACTTC. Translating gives CASRTFEHRDGETQYF.

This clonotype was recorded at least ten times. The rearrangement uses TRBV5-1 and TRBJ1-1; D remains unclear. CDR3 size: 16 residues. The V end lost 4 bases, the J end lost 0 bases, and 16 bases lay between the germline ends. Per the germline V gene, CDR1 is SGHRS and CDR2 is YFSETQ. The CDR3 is CASSGGWRALNTEAFF. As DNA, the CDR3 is TGCGCCAGCAGCGGAGGGTGGAGGGCCCTGAACACTGAAGCTTTCTTT.

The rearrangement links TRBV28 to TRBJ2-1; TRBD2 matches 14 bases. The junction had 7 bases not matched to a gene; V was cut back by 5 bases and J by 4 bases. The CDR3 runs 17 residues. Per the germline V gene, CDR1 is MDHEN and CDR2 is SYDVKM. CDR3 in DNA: TGTGCCAGCAGTGCTGGACTAGCGGGAGGCTTTTACAATGAGCAGTTCTTC. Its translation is CASSAGLAGGFYNEQFF.

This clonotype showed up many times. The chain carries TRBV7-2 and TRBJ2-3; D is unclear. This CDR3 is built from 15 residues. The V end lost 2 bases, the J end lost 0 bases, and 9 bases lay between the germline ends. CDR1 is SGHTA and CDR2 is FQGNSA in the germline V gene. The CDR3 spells CASSLYRASTDTQYF. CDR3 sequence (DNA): TGTGCCAGCAGCTTATATCGGGCTAGCACAGATACGCAGTATTTT. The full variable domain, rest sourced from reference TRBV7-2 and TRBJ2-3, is GAGVSQSPSNKVTEKGKDVELRCDPISGHTALYWYRQSLGQGLEFLIYFQGNSAPDKSGLPSDRFSAERTGGSVSTLTIQRTQQEDSAVYLCASSLYRASTDTQYFGPGTRLTVL.

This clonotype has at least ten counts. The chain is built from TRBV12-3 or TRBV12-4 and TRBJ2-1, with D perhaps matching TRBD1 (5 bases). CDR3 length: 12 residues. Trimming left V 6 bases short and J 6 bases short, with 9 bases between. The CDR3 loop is CASSLTGNEQFF. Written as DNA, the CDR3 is TGTGCCAGCAGCCTAACAGGCAATGAGCAGTTCTTC.

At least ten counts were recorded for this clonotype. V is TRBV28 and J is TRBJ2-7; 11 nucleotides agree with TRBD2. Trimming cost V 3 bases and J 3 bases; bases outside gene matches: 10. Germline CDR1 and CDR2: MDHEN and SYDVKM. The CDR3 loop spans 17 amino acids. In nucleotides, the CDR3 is TGTGCCAGCAGTTTGGGTCTTTTACTAGCGGGAGACTACGAGCAGTACTTC. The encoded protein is CASSLGLLLAGDYEQYF.

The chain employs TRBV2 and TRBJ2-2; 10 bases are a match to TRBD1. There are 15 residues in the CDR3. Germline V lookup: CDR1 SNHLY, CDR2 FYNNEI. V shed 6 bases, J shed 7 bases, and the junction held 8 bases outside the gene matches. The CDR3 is CASRFDRGQSGELFF. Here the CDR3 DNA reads TGTGCCAGCAGATTCGACAGGGGGCAGAGCGGGGAGCTGTTTTTT.

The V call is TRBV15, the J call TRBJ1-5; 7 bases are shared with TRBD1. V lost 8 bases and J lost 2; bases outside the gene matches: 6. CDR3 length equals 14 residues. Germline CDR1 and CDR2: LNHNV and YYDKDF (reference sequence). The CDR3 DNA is TGTGCCACCGACCAAGACAGGGGCAATCAGCCCCAGCATTTT. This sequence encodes CATDQDRGNQPQHF.

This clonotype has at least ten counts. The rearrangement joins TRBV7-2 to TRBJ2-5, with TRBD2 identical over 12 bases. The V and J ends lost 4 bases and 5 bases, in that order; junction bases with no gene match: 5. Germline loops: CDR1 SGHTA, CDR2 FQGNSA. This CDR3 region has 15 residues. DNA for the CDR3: TGTGCCAGCAGCTACCTAGCGGGGGGGCCCGAGACCCAGTACTTC. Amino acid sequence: CASSYLAGGPETQYF.

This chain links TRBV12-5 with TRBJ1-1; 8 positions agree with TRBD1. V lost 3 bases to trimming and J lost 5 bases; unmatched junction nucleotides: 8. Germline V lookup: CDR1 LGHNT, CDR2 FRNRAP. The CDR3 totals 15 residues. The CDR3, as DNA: TGTGCTAGTGGTTTCGGGACAGGACTGACGACTGAAGCTTTCTTT. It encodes CASGFGTGLTTEAFF. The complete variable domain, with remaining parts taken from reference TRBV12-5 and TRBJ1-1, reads DARVTQTPRHKVTEMGQEVTMRCQPILGHNTVFWYRQTMMQGLELLAYFRNRAPLDDSGMPKDRFSAEMPDATLATLKIQPSEPRDSAVYFCASGFGTGLTTEAFFGQGTRLTVV.

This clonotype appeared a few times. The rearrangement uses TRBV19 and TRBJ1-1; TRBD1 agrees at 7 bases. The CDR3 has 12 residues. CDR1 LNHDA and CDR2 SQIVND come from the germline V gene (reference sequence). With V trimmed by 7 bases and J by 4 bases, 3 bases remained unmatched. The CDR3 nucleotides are TGTGCCAGTAACTCAGGGGGCACTGAAGCTTTCTTT. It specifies CASNSGGTEAFF.

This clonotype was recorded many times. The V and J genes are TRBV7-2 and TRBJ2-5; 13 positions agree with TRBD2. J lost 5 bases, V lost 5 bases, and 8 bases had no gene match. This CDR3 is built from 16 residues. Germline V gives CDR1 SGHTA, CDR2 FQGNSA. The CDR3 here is CASSEVGTSGVETQYF. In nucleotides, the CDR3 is TGTGCCAGCAGCGAGGTCGGGACTAGCGGGGTGGAGACCCAGTACTTC.

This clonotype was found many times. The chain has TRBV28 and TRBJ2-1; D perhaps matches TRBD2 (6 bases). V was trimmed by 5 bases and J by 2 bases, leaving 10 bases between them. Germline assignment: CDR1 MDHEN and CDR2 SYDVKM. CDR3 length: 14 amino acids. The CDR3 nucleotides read TGTGCCAGCAGTCGGGGGAGGCCCTACAATGAGCAGTTCTTC. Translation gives CASSRGRPYNEQFF.

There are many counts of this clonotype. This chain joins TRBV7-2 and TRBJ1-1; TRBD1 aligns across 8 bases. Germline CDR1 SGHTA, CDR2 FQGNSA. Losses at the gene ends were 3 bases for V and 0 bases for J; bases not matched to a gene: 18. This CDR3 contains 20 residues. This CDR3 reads CASSFLPLYLTGVLNTEAFF. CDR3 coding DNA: TGTGCCAGCAGCTTCCTTCCACTCTACTTGACAGGGGTTTTGAACACTGAAGCTTTCTTT. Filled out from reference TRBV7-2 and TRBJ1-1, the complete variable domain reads GAGVSQSPSNKVTEKGKDVELRCDPISGHTALYWYRQSLGQGLEFLIYFQGNSAPDKSGLPSDRFSAERTGGSVSTLTIQRTQQEDSAVYLCASSFLPLYLTGVLNTEAFFGQGTRLTVV.

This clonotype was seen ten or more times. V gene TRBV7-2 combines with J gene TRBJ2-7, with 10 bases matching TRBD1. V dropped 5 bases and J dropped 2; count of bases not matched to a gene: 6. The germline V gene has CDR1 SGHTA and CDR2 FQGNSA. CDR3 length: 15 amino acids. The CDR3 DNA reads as TGTGCCAGCAGCAGAGGGACAGGGGAAACCTACGAGCAGTACTTC. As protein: CASSRGTGETYEQYF.